The 26 T cell receptor beta chains in this list originate from one sample, sequenced in a study of blood T cell repertoires in COVID-19. Using immunoSEQ multiplex PCR, the repertoire was profiled, and TCRdb retains in-frame clones only, with some absent. The sample lists hundreds of thousands of clones; roughly 90% were seen once. The sample was PBMCs or T cells enriched from blood (not recorded which). The receptors here all came from a woman in her twenties or thirties who had been exposed to COVID-19.

This chain joins TRBV9 and TRBJ1-5, with TRBD1 matching 10 bases. Germline V lookup: CDR1 SGDLS, CDR2 YYNGEE. This CDR3 has 16 residues. Trimming cost V 3 bases and J 1 base; bases outside gene matches: 4. This chain's CDR3 is CASSAGQGDSNQPQHF. CDR3 nucleotide sequence: TGTGCCAGCAGCGCAGGACAGGGGGACAGCAATCAGCCCCAGCATTTT.

The chain employs TRBV6-2 or TRBV6-3 and TRBJ2-6, with D possibly being TRBD1 (5 bases). The CDR3 covers 16 residues. Trimming shortened V by 2 bases and J by 0 bases, and 8 bases separated the two germline ends. CDR1 is MNHEY, CDR2 SVGEGT, per germline. CDR3 bases: TGTGCCAGCAGTTACGGCAGGGCCTCTGGGGCCAACGTCCTGACTTTC. Amino acid sequence: CASSYGRASGANVLTF.

This chain connects TRBV19 to TRBJ1-6, with a tentative D call TRBD1 (6 bases). The CDR3 is 16 amino acids. Between the trimmed V and J ends, which lost 5 bases and 12 bases, there was a span of 23 bases. CDR1 is LNHDA and CDR2 is SQIVND in the germline V gene (reference sequence). The DNA of the CDR3 is TGTGCCAGTAGTTCCCACTCGACAGGACAGAGGGGACCCCTCCACTTT. Its protein is CASSSHSTGQRGPLHF.

This clone was counted once. This chain joins TRBV3-1 (or the pseudogene TRBV3-2) and TRBJ1-6; D remains ambiguous. The V gene lost 3 bases and the J gene lost 12 bases, with 9 bases spanning the gap. CDR1 and CDR2 (germline): LGHDT, YNNKEL (reference sequence). This CDR3 is 12 amino acids long. The chain's CDR3 is CASSHAGGPLHF. As DNA, the CDR3 is TGTGCCAGCAGCCATGCGGGAGGACCCCTCCACTTT.

The chain uses TRBV5-1 and TRBJ2-7; 7 nucleotides match TRBD1. This CDR3 comprises 14 residues. CDR1 is SGHRS and CDR2 is YFSETQ in the germline V gene. J gave up 3 bases and V 2 bases, and 5 bases lay outside the gene matches. CDR3 region: CASSFGSGGYEQYF. The CDR3 DNA is TGCGCCAGCAGCTTCGGATCAGGGGGCTACGAGCAGTACTTC.

This clone was seen a single time. The V call is TRBV3-1 (or the pseudogene TRBV3-2), the J call TRBJ1-5; D remains unclear. The CDR3 covers 13 residues. The germline gives CDR1 LGHDT, CDR2 YNNKEL (reference sequence). V lost 3 bases and J lost 7, with 10 bases in between. The CDR3: CASSHRERQPQHF. In DNA, the CDR3 is TGTGCCAGCAGCCATCGAGAGAGGCAGCCCCAGCATTTT.

The chain employs TRBV2 and TRBJ1-2; D is unclear. Trimming left V 2 bases short and J 7 bases short, with 11 bases between. Germline V CDR1 and CDR2: SNHLY, FYNNEI. The CDR3 runs to 13 residues. The CDR3 DNA reads TGTGCCAGCAGTGAACTCGACGGCGGTGGCTACACCTTC. It is translated as CASSELDGGGYTF.

The rearrangement links TRBV27 to TRBJ1-1, with no clear D. V lost 3 bases and J 1 base, leaving 6 bases between the germline ends. Germline V gives CDR1 MNHEY, CDR2 SMNVEV (reference sequence). CDR3 length equals 13 residues. CDR3 DNA sequence: TGTGCCAGCAGTTTCAGCGCGAACACTGAAGCTTTCTTT. It yields the protein CASSFSANTEAFF.

V gene TRBV12-5 combines with J gene TRBJ2-3; 7 bases are a match to TRBD2. CDR3 size: 16 residues. The germline V gene encodes CDR1 LGHNT and CDR2 FRNRAP. Losses at the gene ends were 5 bases for V and 2 bases for J; bases not matched to a gene: 10. The CDR3 here is CASGLGTTPNTDTQYF. CDR3 bases: TGTGCTAGTGGTCTTGGGACTACTCCAAACACAGATACGCAGTATTTT.

The rearrangement joins TRBV28 to TRBJ2-3, with D possibly being TRBD1 (5 bases). The length of the CDR3 is 13 residues. Per germline, CDR1 MDHEN and CDR2 SYDVKM. Trimming left V 4 bases short and J 5 bases short, with 10 bases between. Written as DNA, the CDR3 is TGTGCCAGCAGTTCAGGGATCATAGATACGCAGTATTTT. Translation gives CASSSGIIDTQYF.

This rearrangement joins TRBV6-1 to TRBJ2-7, with 9 bases fitting TRBD1. V shed 4 bases, J shed 0 bases, and the junction held 7 bases outside the gene matches. The CDR3 runs 16 residues. Germline V CDR1 and CDR2: MNHNS, SASEGT. The CDR3 sequence is CASSVEGTGFSYEQYF. DNA of the CDR3: TGTGCCAGCAGTGTTGAGGGGACAGGGTTCTCCTACGAGCAGTACTTC.

The table lists this clone with a count of one. This chain joins TRBV13 and TRBJ2-3; a possible D gene is TRBD2 (6 bases). Trimming removed 5 bases at V and 15 bases at J, with 18 bases between. The CDR3 has 12 amino acids. CDR1 is PRHDT and CDR2 is FYEKMQ in the germline V gene (reference sequence). The DNA of the CDR3 is TGTGCCAGCAGCCTATCCGGGACTGCCTGCTATTTT. It specifies CASSLSGTACYF.

This clone was seen only once. The CDR3 region has the DNA TGTGCCAGCAGTTTCACAGGGGGCACTGAAGCTTTCTTT. Amino acid sequence: CASSFTGGTEAFF. The chain uses TRBV6-5 and TRBJ1-1; TRBD1 agrees at 8 bases. The germline gives CDR1 MNHEY, CDR2 SVGAGI. The CDR3 covers 13 residues. V was clipped by 4 bases and J by 4 bases; unmatched bases: 2.

The V call is TRBV2, the J call TRBJ1-6; 9 nucleotides align to TRBD1. The junction had 12 bases not matched to a gene; V was cut back by 3 bases and J by 0 bases. Germline values: CDR1 SNHLY, CDR2 FYNNEI. This CDR3 spans 20 amino acids. CDR3 in amino acids: CASSDTLPGTGSSYNSPLHF. The CDR3 DNA reads as TGTGCCAGCAGTGATACCCTTCCCGGGACAGGGAGCTCCTATAATTCACCCCTCCACTTT.

V and J are TRBV25-1 and TRBJ1-2; D gene ambiguous. The CDR3 has 12 amino acids. The germline V and J ends were trimmed by 10 bases and 4 bases, with 13 bases remaining between them. The germline V gene has CDR1 MGHDK and CDR2 SYGVNS. Here the CDR3 DNA reads TGTGCCACGCACCGGACTGTCTATGGCTACACCTTC. Translated: CATHRTVYGYTF.

This sequence joins TRBV9 and TRBJ2-1; 10 bases map to TRBD2. Germline V gives CDR1 SGDLS, CDR2 YYNGEE. The ends lost 3 bases at V and 8 bases at J; junction bases unmatched: 8. The CDR3 extends over 15 amino acids. The CDR3 spells CASSDQRGGRDEQFF. CDR3 DNA: TGTGCCAGCAGCGACCAGCGGGGGGGCCGCGATGAGCAGTTCTTC. The full variable domain, with the rest looked up from reference TRBV9 and TRBJ2-1, is DSGVTQTPKHLITATGQRVTLRCSPRSGDLSVYWYQQSLDQGLQFLIQYYNGEERAKGNILERFSAQQFPDLHSELNLSSLELGDSALYFCASSDQRGGRDEQFFGPGTRLTVL.

A remark on this clone: The sample holds other DNA sequences that translate to the same CDR3. This rearrangement joins TRBV9 to TRBJ1-5; tentative D call: TRBD1 (5 bases). Trimming stripped 0 bases from V and 4 bases from J, with 11 bases between. The CDR3 loop spans 15 amino acids. CDR1 and CDR2 from the germline V gene are SGDLS and YYNGEE. In nucleotides, the CDR3 is TGTGCCAGCAGCGTAGGTTCGGGGGGGAATCAGCCCCAGCATTTT. Translated, it gives CASSVGSGGNQPQHF.

V and J are TRBV2 and TRBJ1-1; TRBD1 matches at 7 bases. CDR3 length: 13 residues. V trimming: 7 bases; J trimming: 6 bases; junction bases outside the gene matches: 8. Germline loops: CDR1 SNHLY, CDR2 FYNNEI. CDR3 amino acids: CASKEGASAEAFF. The DNA for the CDR3 is TGTGCCAGCAAAGAGGGGGCAAGCGCTGAAGCTTTCTTT.

The chain has TRBV24-1 and TRBJ1-4; D uncertain. This CDR3 comprises 13 residues. Germline V gene sequence: CDR1 KGHDR, CDR2 SFDVKD. V gave up 3 bases and J gave up 4 bases, with 5 bases separating them. The CDR3 region has the DNA TGTGCCACCAGTGATCCCAGTAATGAAAAACTGTTTTTT. This codes for CATSDPSNEKLFF.

This clone was recorded once. The chain carries TRBV29-1 and TRBJ1-2, with D perhaps matching TRBD1 (5 bases). With 3 bases removed from V and 7 bases from J, the gap between germline ends came to 12 bases. This CDR3 contains 12 residues. Germline V gene sequence: CDR1 SQVTM, CDR2 ANQGSEA. The CDR3: CSVDGASSGYTF. The CDR3 nucleotides are TGCAGCGTTGATGGGGCGAGTAGTGGCTACACCTTC.

The CDR3 DNA reads TGTGCCAGCAGCCTGGGACAGCGGGATGAAAAACTGTTTTTT. Translated, it gives CASSLGQRDEKLFF. The chain carries TRBV2 and TRBJ1-4; the match to TRBD1 covers 7 bases. Germline-derived CDR1 and CDR2 are SNHLY and FYNNEI. This CDR3 is built from 14 residues. V was clipped by 6 bases and J by 6 bases; unmatched bases: 7.

This chain joins TRBV3-1 (or the pseudogene TRBV3-2) and TRBJ2-1; the match to TRBD2 covers 7 bases. The ends lost 0 bases at V and 0 bases at J; junction bases unmatched: 2. This CDR3 has 16 amino acids. Germline V lookup: CDR1 LGHDT, CDR2 YNNKEL (reference sequence). The CDR3 DNA is TGTGCCAGCAGCCAAGAGGGGGGGTCCTCCTACAATGAGCAGTTCTTC. It is translated as CASSQEGGSSYNEQFF.

The chain recombines TRBV7-2 with TRBJ1-2; TRBD1 is a possible D gene (6 bases). V shed 4 bases and J shed 6 bases, with 18 bases lying between them. The CDR3 extends over 15 amino acids. CDR1 is SGHTA, CDR2 FQGNSA, per germline. The CDR3 bases are TGTGCCAGCAGCTCCTTAGGGGGGGGGATAAATGGCTACACCTTC. The encoded protein is CASSSLGGGINGYTF.

The CDR3 DNA sequence: TGTGCCATCAGTGAGGGAGGGGGCGGAAATAGCAATCAGCCCCAGCATTTT. Translation: CAISEGGGGNSNQPQHF. This chain joins TRBV10-3 and TRBJ1-5, with 7 bases identical to TRBD1. Germline CDR1 ENHRY, CDR2 SYGVKD. CDR3 length equals 17 residues. J was trimmed by 0 bases and V by 2 bases; bases with no gene match: 7.

The chain is built from TRBV9 and TRBJ2-1, with 8 bases that match TRBD2. Germline lookup yields CDR1 SGDLS and CDR2 YYNGEE. This CDR3 contains 12 residues. V shed 7 bases, J shed 7 bases, and the junction held 4 bases outside the gene matches. The CDR3 here is CASGLAANEQFF. The CDR3 coding sequence is TGTGCCAGCGGACTAGCAGCTAATGAGCAGTTCTTC.

The genes are TRBV19 and TRBJ1-5, with 11 bases matching TRBD1. Germline CDR1 is LNHDA and CDR2 is SQIVND (reference sequence). Unmatched junction bases numbered 9, after V lost 7 bases and J lost 4 bases. There are 16 residues in the CDR3. The DNA for the CDR3 is TGTGCCAGTACCGGGACAGGGGGATATGGTAATCAGCCCCAGCATTTT. It codes for CASTGTGGYGNQPQHF.